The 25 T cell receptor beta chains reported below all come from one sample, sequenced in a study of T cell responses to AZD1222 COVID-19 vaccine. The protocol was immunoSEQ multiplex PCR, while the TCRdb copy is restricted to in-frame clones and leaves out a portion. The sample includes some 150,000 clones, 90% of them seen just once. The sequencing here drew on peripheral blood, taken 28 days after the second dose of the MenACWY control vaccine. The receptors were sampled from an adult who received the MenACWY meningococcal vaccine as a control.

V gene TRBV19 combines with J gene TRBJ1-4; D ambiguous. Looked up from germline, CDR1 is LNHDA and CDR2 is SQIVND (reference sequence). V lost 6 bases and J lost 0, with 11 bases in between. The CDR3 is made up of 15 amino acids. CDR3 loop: CASRPGPSTNEKLFF. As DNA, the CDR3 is TGTGCCAGTAGGCCCGGACCGTCAACTAATGAAAAACTGTTTTTT.

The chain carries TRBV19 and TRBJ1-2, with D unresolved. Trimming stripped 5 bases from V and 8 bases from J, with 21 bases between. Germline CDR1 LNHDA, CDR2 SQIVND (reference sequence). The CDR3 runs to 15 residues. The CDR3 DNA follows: TGTGCCAGTAGTTCAACCTCAGGTGATGCGTCGGGCTACACCTTC. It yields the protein CASSSTSGDASGYTF.

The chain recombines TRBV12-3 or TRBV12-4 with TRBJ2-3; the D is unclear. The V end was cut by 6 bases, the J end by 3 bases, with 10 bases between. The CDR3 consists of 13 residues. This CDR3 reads CASSPVVTDTQYF. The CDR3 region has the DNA TGTGCCAGCAGCCCAGTCGTAACAGATACGCAGTATTTT.

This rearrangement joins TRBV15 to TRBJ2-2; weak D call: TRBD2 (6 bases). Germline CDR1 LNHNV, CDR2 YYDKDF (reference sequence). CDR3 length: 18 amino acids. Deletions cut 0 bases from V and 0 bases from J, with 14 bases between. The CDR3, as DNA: TGTGCCACCAGCAGAGACCGCTCCATAGCGGCGAACACCGGGGAGCTGTTTTTT. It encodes CATSRDRSIAANTGELFF. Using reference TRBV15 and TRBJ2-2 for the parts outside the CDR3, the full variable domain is DAMVIQNPRYQVTQFGKPVTLSCSQTLNHNVMYWYQQKSSQAPKLLFHYYDKDFNNEADTPDNFQSRRPNTSFCFLDIRSPGLGDTAMYLCATSRDRSIAANTGELFFGEGSRLTVL.

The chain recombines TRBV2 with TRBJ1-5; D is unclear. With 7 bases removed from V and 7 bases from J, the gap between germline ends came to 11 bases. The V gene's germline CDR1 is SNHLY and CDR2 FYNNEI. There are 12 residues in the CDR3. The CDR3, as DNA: TGTGCCAGCACCCAAGTGGGCCAGCCCCAGCATTTT. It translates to CASTQVGQPQHF.

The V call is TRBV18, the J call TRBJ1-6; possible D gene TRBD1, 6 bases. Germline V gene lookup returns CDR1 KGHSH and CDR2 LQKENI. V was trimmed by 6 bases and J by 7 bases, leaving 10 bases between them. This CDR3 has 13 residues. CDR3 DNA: TGTGCCAGCTCTCGGGACAAAAATTCACCCCTCCACTTT. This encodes CASSRDKNSPLHF.

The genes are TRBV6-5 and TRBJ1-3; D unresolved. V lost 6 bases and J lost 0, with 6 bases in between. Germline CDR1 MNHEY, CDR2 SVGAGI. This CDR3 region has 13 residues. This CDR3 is CASRASSGNTIYF. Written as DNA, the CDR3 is TGTGCCAGCAGGGCCAGCTCTGGAAACACCATATATTTT.

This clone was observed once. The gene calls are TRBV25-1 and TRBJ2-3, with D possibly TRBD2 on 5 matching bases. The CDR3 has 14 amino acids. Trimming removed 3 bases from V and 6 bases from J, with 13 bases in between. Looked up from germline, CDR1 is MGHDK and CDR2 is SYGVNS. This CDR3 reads CASSDRPEGDTQYF. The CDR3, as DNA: TGTGCCAGCAGTGATCGGCCCGAGGGCGATACGCAGTATTTT.

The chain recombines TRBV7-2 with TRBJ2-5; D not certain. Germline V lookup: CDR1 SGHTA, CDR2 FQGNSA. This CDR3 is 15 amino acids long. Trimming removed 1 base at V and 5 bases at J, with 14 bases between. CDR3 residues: CASSLGSGWAETQYF. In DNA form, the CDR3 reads TGTGCCAGCAGCTTAGGGTCCGGTTGGGCGGAGACCCAGTACTTC. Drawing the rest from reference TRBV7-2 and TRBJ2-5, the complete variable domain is GAGVSQSPSNKVTEKGKDVELRCDPISGHTALYWYRQSLGQGLEFLIYFQGNSAPDKSGLPSDRFSAERTGGSVSTLTIQRTQQEDSAVYLCASSLGSGWAETQYFGPGTRLLVL.

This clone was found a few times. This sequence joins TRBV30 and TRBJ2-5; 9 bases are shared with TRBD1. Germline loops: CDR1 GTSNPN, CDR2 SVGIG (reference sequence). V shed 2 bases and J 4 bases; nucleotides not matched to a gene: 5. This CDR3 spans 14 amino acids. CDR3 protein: CAWSRGTGPETQYF. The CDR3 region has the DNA TGTGCCTGGAGTCGGGGGACAGGGCCAGAGACCCAGTACTTC.

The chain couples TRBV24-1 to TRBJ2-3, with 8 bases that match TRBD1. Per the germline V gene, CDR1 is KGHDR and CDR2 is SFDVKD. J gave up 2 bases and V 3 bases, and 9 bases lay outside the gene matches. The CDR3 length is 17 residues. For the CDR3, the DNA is TGTGCCACCAGTGATCCAACACGGGACAGGTTCACAGATACGCAGTATTTT. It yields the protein CATSDPTRDRFTDTQYF.

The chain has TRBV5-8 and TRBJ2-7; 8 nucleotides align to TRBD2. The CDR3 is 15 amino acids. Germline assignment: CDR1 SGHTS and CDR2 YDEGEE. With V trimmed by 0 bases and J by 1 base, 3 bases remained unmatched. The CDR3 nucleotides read TGTGCCAGCAGCTTGGGACTAGCGCGGTCCTACGAGCAGTACTTC. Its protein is CASSLGLARSYEQYF.

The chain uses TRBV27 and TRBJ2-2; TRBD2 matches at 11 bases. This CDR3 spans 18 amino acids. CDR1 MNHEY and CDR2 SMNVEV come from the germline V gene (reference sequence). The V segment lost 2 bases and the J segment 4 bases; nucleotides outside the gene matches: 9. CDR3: CASSLIPGLAGPTGELFF. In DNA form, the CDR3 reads TGTGCCAGCAGTTTAATTCCCGGACTAGCGGGCCCCACCGGGGAGCTGTTTTTT.

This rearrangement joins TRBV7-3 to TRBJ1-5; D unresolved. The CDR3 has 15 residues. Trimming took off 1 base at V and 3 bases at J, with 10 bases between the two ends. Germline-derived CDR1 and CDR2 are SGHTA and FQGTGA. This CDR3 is CASSLMWVINQPQHF. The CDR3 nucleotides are TGTGCCAGCAGCTTAATGTGGGTTATCAATCAGCCCCAGCATTTT.

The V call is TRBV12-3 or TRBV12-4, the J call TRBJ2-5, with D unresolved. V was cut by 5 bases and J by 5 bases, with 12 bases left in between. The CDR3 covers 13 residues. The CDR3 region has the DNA TGTGCCAGCAGTAATGGTGTGGGGGAGACCCAGTACTTC. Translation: CASSNGVGETQYF.

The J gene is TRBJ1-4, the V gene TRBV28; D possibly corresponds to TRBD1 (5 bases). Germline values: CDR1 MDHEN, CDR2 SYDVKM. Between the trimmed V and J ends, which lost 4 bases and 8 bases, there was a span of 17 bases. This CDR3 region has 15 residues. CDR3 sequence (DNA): TGTGCCAGCAGTTCCCGACAGACCTCTCGGGAAAAACTGTTTTTT. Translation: CASSSRQTSREKLFF.

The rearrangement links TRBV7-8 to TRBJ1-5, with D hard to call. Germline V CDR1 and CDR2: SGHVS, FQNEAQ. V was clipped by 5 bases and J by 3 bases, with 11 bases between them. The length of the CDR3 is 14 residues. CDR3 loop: CASSRITVNQPQHF. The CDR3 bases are TGTGCCAGCAGCAGAATCACGGTCAATCAGCCCCAGCATTTT.

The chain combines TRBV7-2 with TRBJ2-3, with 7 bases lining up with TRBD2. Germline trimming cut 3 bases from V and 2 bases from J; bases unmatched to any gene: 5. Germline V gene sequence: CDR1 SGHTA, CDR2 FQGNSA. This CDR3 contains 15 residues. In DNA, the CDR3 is TGTGCCAGCAGCTTTTCTAGCGGATACACAGATACGCAGTATTTT. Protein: CASSFSSGYTDTQYF.

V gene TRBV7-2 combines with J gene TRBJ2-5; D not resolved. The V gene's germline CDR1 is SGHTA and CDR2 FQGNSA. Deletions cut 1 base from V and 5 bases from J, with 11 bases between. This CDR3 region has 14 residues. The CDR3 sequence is CASSLVATEETQYF. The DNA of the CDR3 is TGTGCCAGCAGCTTAGTAGCTACAGAGGAGACCCAGTACTTC.

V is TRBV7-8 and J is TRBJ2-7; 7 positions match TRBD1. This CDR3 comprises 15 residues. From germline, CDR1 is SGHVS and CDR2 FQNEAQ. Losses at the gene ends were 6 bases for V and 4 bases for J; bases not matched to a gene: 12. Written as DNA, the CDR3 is TGTGCCAGCAGTCTACTTCCGGGACAGATATACGAGCAGTACTTC. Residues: CASSLLPGQIYEQYF.

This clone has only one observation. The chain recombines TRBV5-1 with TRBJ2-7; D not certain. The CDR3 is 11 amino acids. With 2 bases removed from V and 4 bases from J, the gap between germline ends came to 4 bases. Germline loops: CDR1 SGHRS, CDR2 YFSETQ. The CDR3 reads CASSLEYEQYF. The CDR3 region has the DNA TGCGCCAGCAGCTTAGAATACGAGCAGTACTTC.

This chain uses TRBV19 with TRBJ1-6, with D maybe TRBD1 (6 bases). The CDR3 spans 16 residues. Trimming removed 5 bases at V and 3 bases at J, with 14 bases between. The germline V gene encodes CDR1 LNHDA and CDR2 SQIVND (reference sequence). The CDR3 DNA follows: TGTGCCAGTAGTCTGTACGGACAGATCTATAATTCACCCCTCCACTTT. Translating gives CASSLYGQIYNSPLHF.

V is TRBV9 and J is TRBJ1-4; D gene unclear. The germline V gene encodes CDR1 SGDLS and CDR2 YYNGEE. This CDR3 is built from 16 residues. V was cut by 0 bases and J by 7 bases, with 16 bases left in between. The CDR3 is CASSVADGWWGEKLFF. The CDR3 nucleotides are TGTGCCAGCAGCGTAGCTGACGGTTGGTGGGGTGAAAAACTGTTTTTT.

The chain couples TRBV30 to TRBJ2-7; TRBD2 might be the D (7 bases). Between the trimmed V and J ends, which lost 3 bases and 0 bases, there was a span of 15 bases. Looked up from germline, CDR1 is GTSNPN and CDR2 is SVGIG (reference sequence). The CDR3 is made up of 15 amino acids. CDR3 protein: CAWRARGAASYEQYF. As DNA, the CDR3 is TGTGCCTGGAGGGCCCGGGGGGCCGCCTCCTACGAGCAGTACTTC.

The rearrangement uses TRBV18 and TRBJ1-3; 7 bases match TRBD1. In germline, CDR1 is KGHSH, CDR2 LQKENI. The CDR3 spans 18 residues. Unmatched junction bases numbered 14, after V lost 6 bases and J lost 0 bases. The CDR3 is CASSPFGTEYYSGNTIYF. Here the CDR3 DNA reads TGTGCCAGCTCCCCCTTCGGGACAGAATATTACTCTGGAAACACCATATATTTT.